This TCR beta chain was profiled in a study of CXCR3-negative and CXCR3-positive naive CD8 T cells. Subsets of CD8+ T cells were each sorted in triplicate at approximately 300,000 cells apiece. Worth noting for this clonotype: Its antigen is still unknown.

This CDR3 spans 14 amino acids. CDR1 SGHNT and CDR2 YENEEA come from the germline V gene. 5' RACE that incorporated UMI labels was used to prepare the TRB cDNA libraries. One entry per CDR3 protein, without DNA, is what TCRdb gives after re-calling the 5' RACE reads. This listing includes some 130,000 distinct CDR3 sequences. Whole-study results and caveats: Cryopreserved cells partially lost CXCR3 expression, and fresh PBMCs were used in most assays. More hydrophobic TRB CDR3s were found in CXCR3-positive naive cells than in CXCR3-negative naive cells. Comparably high diversity was seen in both naive subsets, and much lower diversity in memory CD8+ cells.

The sequencing sample was made of naive CXCR3+ CD8+ T cells from blood. Subset reported: CD45RO-CCR7+CD27+CD95- naive CD8+ T cells expressing CXCR3 (TNR3+). The V gene is TRBV11-3, the J gene TRBJ1-5. The TCR sequence derives from a human donor in good health. Some clones in this sample may be carry-over from other donors' samples. The CDR3 loop is CASSARGGEQPQHF.